This entry features one T cell receptor beta chain sequence. The antigen remains unidentified. This sample was included in a study of beta chain features in type 1 diabetes. Study-level findings and limits: Healthy donors had naive, central memory and Treg TCRB repertoires that appeared less similar than those seen among patients.

The sequenced template was cDNA made from the entire isolated RNA. TCRdb keeps only in-frame clones here, not all; method: immunoSEQ multiplex PCR. The sample lists about 150,000 clones; about 8.5% were seen once. Per germline, CDR1 SGHTA and CDR2 FQGTGA. Trimming removed 2 bases from V and 0 bases from J, with 9 bases in between. The CDR3 spans 15 residues. The chain carries TRBV7-3 and TRBJ2-3; D unclear. Sequencing was done on a sample of central memory CD4+ T cells from blood. This TCR was recovered from a young man in good health. The CDR3 loop reads CASSLGALSTDTQYF. The CDR3 DNA is TGTGCCAGCAGCTTAGGAGCGTTGAGCACAGATACGCAGTATTTT.